Presented here are 5 T cell receptor beta chains from one specimen sequenced in a study of neurological immune-mediated disorders. TCRdb recomputed calls from the 5' RACE reads with MiXCR, one row per CDR3 protein. The profile shows tens of thousands of distinct CDR3 sequences, roughly an eighth of them singletons. Sequenced: PBMCs. The receptors originated from a woman in her forties or fifties in good health.

This clonotype was counted many times. The DNA of the CDR3 is TGCGCCAGCAGCTTGAGGGGGTCGGCCTTTACCTACGAGCAGTACTTC. Translating gives CASSLRGSAFTYEQYF. The chain uses TRBV5-1 and TRBJ2-7; D might be TRBD1 (6 bases). CDR1 and CDR2 (germline): SGHRS, YFSETQ. This CDR3 spans 16 amino acids. Trimming cost V 1 base and J 2 bases, with 16 bases left between them.

This clonotype was picked up a small number of times. For the CDR3, the DNA is TGTGCCAGCAGCTTAGCTCGGTCTGGGGGGTCCTACGAGCAGTACTTC. This sequence encodes CASSLARSGGSYEQYF. The V call is TRBV7-9, the J call TRBJ2-7, with D possibly TRBD2 on 6 matching bases. Trimming shortened V by 0 bases and J by 1 base, and 13 bases separated the two germline ends. This CDR3 comprises 16 residues. Germline V gene data show CDR1 as SEHNR and CDR2 as FQNEAQ (reference sequence). Together with reference TRBV7-9 and TRBJ2-7, the CDR3 gives the full variable domain: DTGVSQNPRHKITKRGQNVTFRCDPISEHNRLYWYRQTLGQGPEFLTYFQNEAQLEKSRLLSDRFSAERPKGSFSTLEIQRTEQGDSAMYLCASSLARSGGSYEQYFGPGTRLTVT.

This clonotype was seen once. One end of the junction fails to match germline, which may point to a read error. This chain links TRBV28 with TRBJ2-7, with D tentatively TRBD1 or TRBD2 (6 bases each). CDR1 is MDHEN, CDR2 SYDVKM, per germline. The CDR3 consists of 14 residues. In nucleotides, the CDR3 is TGTGTCAGCCGACAATGGGGGGCTGGCTACGAGCAGTACTTC. Translated: CVSRQWGAGYEQYF.

This clonotype was observed many times. This chain connects TRBV11-2 to TRBJ1-2, with TRBD1 identical over 7 bases. There are 15 residues in the CDR3. Germline values: CDR1 SGHAT, CDR2 FQNNGV. V was pared by 5 bases and J by 4 bases, with 10 bases of the junction left unmatched. This chain's CDR3 is CASSRDRQGFYGYTF. The DNA of the CDR3 is TGTGCCAGCAGCCGAGACCGACAGGGTTTCTATGGCTACACCTTC.

This clonotype was recorded many times. This chain links TRBV7-9 with TRBJ1-2; D may be TRBD1 (5 bases). Germline assignment: CDR1 SEHNR and CDR2 FQNEAQ (reference sequence). The length of the CDR3 is 14 residues. Deletions cut 0 bases from V and 7 bases from J, with 12 bases between. CDR3 residues: CASSLAGVSFGYTF. In nucleotides, the CDR3 is TGTGCCAGCAGCTTAGCGGGGGTCAGCTTTGGCTACACCTTC.